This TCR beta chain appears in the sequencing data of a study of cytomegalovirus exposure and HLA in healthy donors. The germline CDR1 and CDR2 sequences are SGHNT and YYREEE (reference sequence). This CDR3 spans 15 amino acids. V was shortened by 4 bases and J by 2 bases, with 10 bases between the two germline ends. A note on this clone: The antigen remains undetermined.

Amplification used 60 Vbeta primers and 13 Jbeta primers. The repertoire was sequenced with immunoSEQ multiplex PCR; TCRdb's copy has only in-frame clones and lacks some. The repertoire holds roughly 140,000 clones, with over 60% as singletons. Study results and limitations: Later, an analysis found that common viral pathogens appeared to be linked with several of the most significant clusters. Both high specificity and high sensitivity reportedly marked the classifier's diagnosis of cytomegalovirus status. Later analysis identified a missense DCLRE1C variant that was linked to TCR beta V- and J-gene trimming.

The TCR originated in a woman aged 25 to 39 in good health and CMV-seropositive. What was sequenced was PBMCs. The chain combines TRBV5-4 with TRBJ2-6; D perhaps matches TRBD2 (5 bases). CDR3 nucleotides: TGTGCCAGCAGCGAGGGCCCCCCTGGGGCCAACGTCCTGACTTTC. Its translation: CASSEGPPGANVLTF. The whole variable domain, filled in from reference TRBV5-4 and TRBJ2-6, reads ETGVTQSPTHLIKTRGQQVTLRCSSQSGHNTVSWYQQALGQGPQFIFQYYREEENGRGNFPPRFSGLQFPNYSSELNVNALELDDSALYLCASSEGPPGANVLTFGAGSRLTVL.